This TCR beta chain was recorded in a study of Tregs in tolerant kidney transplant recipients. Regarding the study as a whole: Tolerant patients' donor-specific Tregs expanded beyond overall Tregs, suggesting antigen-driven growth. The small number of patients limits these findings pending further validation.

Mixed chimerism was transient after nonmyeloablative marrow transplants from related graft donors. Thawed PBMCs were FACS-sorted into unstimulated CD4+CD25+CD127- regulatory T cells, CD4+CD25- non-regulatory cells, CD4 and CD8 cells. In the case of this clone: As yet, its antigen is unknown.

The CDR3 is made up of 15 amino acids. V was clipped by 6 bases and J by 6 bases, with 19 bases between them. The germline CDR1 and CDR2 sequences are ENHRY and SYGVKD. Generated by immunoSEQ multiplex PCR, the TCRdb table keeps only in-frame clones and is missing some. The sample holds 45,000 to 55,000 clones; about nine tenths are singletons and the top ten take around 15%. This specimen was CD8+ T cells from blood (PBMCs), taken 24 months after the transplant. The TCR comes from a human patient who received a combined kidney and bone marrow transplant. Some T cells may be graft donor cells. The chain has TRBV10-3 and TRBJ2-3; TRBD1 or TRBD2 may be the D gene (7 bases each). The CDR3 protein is CAISEGAGVGDTQYF. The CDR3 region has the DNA TGTGCCATCAGCGAGGGGGCGGGAGTGGGGGATACGCAGTATTTT.